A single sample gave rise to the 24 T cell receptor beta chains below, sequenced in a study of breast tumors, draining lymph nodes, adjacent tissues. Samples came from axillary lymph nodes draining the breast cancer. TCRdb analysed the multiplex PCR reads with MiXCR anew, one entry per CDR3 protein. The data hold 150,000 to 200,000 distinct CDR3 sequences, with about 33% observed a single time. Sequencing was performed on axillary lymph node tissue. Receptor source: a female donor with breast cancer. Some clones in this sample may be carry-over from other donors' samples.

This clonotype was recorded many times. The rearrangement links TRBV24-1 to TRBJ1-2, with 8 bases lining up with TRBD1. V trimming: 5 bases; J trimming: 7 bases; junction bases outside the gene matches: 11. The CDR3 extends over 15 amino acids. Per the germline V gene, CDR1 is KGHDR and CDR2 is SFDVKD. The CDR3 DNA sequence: TGTGCCACCAGTGGTGATCGGCAGGGGGCGATTGGCTACACCTTC. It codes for CATSGDRQGAIGYTF.

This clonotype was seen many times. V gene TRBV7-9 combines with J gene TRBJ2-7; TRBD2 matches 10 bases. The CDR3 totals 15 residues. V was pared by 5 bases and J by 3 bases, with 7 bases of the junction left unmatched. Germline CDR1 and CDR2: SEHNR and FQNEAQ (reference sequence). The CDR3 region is CASSLGTSAHYEQYF. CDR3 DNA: TGTGCCAGCAGCCTCGGGACTAGCGCACACTACGAGCAGTACTTC. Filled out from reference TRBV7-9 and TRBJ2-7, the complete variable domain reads DTGVSQNPRHKITKRGQNVTFRCDPISEHNRLYWYRQTLGQGPEFLTYFQNEAQLEKSRLLSDRFSAERPKGSFSTLEIQRTEQGDSAMYLCASSLGTSAHYEQYFGPGTRLTVT.

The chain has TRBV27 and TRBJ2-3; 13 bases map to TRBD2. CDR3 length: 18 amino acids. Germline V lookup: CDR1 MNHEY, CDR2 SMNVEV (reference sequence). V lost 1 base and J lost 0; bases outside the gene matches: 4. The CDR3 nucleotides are TGTGCCAGCAGTTTATGGGGACTAGCGGGACGCAGCACAGATACGCAGTATTTT. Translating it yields CASSLWGLAGRSTDTQYF.

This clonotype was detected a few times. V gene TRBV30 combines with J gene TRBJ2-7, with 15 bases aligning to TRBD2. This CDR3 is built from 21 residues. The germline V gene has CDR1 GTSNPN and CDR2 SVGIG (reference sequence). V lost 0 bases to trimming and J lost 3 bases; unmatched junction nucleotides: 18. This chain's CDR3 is CAWSVPNRGRGTSGRIYEQYF. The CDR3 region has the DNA TGTGCCTGGAGTGTACCCAACAGGGGGAGAGGGACTAGCGGGAGGATCTACGAGCAGTACTTC.

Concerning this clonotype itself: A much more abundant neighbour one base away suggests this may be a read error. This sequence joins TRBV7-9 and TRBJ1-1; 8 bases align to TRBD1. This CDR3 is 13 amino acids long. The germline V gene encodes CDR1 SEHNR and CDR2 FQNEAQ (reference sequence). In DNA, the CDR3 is TGTGCCAGCAGTCGGGACAGGAACACTGGAGCTTTCTTT. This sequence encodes CASSRDRNTGAFF.

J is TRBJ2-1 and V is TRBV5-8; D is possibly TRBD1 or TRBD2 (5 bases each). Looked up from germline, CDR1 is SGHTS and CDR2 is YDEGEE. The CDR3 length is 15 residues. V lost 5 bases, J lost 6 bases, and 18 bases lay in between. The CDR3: CASRLRGAEGNEQFF. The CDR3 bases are TGTGCCAGCAGATTGAGAGGGGCCGAGGGCAATGAGCAGTTCTTC.

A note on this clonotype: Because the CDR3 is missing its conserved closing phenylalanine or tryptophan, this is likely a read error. CDR3 region: CASSVQRTSENSPLHL. In nucleotides, the CDR3 is TGTGCCAGCAGTGTGCAAAGGACTAGCGAAAATTCACCCCTCCACTTA. V is TRBV2 and J is TRBJ1-6, with D unresolved. V was pared by 4 bases and J by 7 bases, with 17 bases between. CDR3 length equals 16 residues. From germline, CDR1 is SNHLY and CDR2 FYNNEI.

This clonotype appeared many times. CDR3 region: CASSEGTVITYEQYF. The CDR3 DNA sequence: TGTGCCAGCAGTGAAGGGACAGTGATAACCTACGAGCAGTACTTC. J is TRBJ2-7 and V is TRBV2; a weak D match, TRBD1 (6 bases). The CDR3 consists of 15 residues. Germline V gives CDR1 SNHLY, CDR2 FYNNEI. Trimming pared 1 base from V and 2 bases from J, leaving 12 bases between. The variable domain in full, with the rest retrieved from reference TRBV2 and TRBJ2-7, is EPEVTQTPSHQVTQMGQEVILRCVPISNHLYFYWYRQILGQKVEFLVSFYNNEISEKSEIFDDQFSVERPDGSNFTLKIRSTKLEDSAMYFCASSEGTVITYEQYFGPGTRLTVT.

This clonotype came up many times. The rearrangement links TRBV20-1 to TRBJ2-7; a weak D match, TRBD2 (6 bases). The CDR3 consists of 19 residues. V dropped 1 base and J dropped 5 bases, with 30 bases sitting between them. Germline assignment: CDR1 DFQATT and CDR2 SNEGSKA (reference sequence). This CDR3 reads CSARAPWDSTHGSRDEQYF. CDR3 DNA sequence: TGCAGTGCTAGAGCCCCTTGGGATTCTACGCACGGGAGTCGCGACGAGCAGTACTTC.

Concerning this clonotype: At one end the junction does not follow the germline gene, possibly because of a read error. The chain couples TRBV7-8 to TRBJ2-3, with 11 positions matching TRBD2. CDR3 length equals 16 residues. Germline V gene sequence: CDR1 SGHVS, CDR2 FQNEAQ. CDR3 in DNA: TGTGCCAGCAGCTTGATAGCGGGAGGGGGCACAGATACTCAGTATTTT. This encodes CASSLIAGGGTDTQYF. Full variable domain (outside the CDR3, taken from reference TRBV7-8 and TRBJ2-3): GAGVSQSPRYKVAKRGQDVALRCDPISGHVSLFWYQQALGQGPEFLTYFQNEAQLDKSGLPSDRFFAERPEGSVSTLKIQRTQQEDSAVYLCASSLIAGGGTDTQYFGPGTRLTVL.

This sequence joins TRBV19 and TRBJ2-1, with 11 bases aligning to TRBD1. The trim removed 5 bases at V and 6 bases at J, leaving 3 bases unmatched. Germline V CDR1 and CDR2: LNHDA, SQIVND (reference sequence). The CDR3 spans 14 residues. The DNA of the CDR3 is TGTGCCAGTAGTCGGGGGACAGGGGGCAATGAGCAGTTCTTC. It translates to CASSRGTGGNEQFF.

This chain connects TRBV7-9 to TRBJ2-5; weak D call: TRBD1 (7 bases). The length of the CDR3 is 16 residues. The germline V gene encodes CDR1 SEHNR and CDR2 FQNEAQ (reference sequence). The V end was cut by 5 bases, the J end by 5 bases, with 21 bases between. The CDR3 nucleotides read TGTGCCAGCAGCGATGGACAGGCGGGGTTAGGGGAGACCCAGTACTTC. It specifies CASSDGQAGLGETQYF.

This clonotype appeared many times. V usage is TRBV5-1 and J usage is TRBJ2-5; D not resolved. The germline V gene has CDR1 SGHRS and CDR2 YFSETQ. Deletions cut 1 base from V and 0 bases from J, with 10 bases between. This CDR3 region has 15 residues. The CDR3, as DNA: TGCGCCAGCAGCTTGAACTCCCCGTACCAAGAGACCCAGTACTTC. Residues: CASSLNSPYQETQYF.

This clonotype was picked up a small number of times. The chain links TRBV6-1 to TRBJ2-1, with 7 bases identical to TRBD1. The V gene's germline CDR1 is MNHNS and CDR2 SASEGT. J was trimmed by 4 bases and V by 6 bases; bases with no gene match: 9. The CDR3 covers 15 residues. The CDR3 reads CASRTLGQKYNEQFF. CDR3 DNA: TGTGCCAGCAGGACATTGGGACAGAAGTACAATGAGCAGTTCTTC.

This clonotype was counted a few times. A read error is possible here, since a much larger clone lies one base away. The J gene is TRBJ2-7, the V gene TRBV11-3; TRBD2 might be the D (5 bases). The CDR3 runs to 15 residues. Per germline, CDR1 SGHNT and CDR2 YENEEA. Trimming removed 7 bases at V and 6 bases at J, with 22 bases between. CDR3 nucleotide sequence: TGTGCCAGCACACGAGACACGAGGGCGCGAGGCGAGCAGTACTTC. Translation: CASTRDTRARGEQYF.

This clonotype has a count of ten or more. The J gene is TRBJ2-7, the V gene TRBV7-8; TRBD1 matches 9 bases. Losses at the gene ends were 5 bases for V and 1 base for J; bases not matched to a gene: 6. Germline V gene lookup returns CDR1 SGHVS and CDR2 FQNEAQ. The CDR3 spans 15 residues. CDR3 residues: CASSGDRGTSYEQYF. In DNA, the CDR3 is TGTGCCAGCAGCGGAGACAGGGGGACGTCCTACGAGCAGTACTTC.

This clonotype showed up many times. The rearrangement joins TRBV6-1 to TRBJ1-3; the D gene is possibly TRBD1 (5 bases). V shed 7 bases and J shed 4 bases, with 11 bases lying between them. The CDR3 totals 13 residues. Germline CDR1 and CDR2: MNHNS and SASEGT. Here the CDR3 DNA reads TGTGCCAGCATAAGCAGGGACGGAAACACCATATATTTT. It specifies CASISRDGNTIYF.

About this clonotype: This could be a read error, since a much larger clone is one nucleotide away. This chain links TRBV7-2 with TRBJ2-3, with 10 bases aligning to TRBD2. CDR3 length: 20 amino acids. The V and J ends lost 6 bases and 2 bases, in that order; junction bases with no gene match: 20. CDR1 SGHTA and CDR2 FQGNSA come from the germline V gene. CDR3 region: CASRLYGAERGGFLTDTQYF. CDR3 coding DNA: TGTGCCAGCAGATTATACGGGGCGGAGCGGGGGGGATTTCTCACAGATACGCAGTATTTT.

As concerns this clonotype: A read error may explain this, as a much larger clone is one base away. The CDR3 coding sequence is TGTGCCAGCAGCAAGACCGGGACAGCGTATTTAGAGACCCAGTACTTC. It codes for CASSKTGTAYLETQYF. J is TRBJ2-5 and V is TRBV11-2, with 7 positions matching TRBD1. The CDR3 has 16 residues. The V gene's germline CDR1 is SGHAT and CDR2 FQNNGV. The trim removed 5 bases at V and 4 bases at J, leaving 13 bases unmatched.

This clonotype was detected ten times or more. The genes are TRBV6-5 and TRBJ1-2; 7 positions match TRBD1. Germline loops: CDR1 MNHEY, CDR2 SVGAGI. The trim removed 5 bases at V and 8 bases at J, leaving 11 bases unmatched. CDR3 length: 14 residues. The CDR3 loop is CASSPGQVRPGYTF. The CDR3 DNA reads TGTGCCAGCAGTCCCGGACAGGTTCGGCCAGGCTACACCTTC.

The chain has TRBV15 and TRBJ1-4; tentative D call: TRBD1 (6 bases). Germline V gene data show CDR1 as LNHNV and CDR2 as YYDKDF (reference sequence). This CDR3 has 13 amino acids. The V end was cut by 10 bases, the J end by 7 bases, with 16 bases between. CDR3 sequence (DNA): TGTGCCAAAGTGGGGGCGTTTGGTGAAAAACTGTTTTTT. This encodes CAKVGAFGEKLFF.

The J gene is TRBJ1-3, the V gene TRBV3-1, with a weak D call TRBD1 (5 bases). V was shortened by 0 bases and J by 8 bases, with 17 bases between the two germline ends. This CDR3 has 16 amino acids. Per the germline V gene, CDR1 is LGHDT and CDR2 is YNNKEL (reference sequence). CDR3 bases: TGTGCCAGCAGCCAAGATTGGAAGGGGCGTTCGGACACCATATATTTT. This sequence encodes CASSQDWKGRSDTIYF. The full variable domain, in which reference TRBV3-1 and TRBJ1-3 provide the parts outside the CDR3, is DTAVSQTPKYLVTQMGNDKSIKCEQNLGHDTMYWYKQDSKKFLKIMFSYNNKELIINETVPNRFSPKSPDKAHLNLHINSLELGDSAVYFCASSQDWKGRSDTIYFGEGSWLTVV.

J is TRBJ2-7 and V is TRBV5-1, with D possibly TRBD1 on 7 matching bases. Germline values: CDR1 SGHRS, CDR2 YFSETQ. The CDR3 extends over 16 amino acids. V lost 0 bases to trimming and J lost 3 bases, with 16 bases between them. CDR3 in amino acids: CASSLEGAGNGYEQYF. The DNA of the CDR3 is TGCGCCAGCAGCTTGGAGGGGGCGGGGAATGGCTACGAGCAGTACTTC.

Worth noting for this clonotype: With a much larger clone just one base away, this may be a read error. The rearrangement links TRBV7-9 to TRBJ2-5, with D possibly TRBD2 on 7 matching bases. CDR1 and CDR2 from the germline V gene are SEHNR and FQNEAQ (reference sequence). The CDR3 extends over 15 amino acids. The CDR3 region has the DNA TGTGCCAGCAGCTTAGGTTGGGGGGGCTCAGAGACCCAGCACTTC. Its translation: CASSLGWGGSETQHF.